These 25 T cell receptor beta chains share one sample of origin, sequenced in a study of cytomegalovirus exposure and HLA in healthy donors. Generated by immunoSEQ multiplex PCR, the TCRdb table keeps only in-frame clones and is missing some. The sample records 150,000 to 200,000 clones, 86% being singletons. Sequences were obtained from PBMCs. The receptors derive from a man under 40 in good health and CMV-seropositive.

The chain recombines TRBV5-6 with TRBJ2-7, with 9 bases matching TRBD1. This CDR3 is built from 15 residues. Trimming cost V 4 bases and J 5 bases; bases outside gene matches: 10. CDR1 is SGHDT and CDR2 is YYEEEE in the germline V gene. The CDR3 spells CASSGYRGRPHEQYF. For the CDR3, the DNA is TGTGCCAGCAGCGGTTACAGGGGGCGCCCACACGAGCAGTACTTC. The variable domain in full, with the rest retrieved from reference TRBV5-6 and TRBJ2-7, is DAGVTQSPTHLIKTRGQQVTLRCSPKSGHDTVSWYQQALGQGPQFIFQYYEEEERQRGNFPDRFSGHQFPNYSSELNVNALLLGDSALYLCASSGYRGRPHEQYFGPGTRLTVT.

V gene TRBV11-2 combines with J gene TRBJ2-1; the match to TRBD1 covers 8 bases. The CDR3 is 16 residues long. The trim removed 0 bases at V and 5 bases at J, leaving 6 bases unmatched. Germline V gene data show CDR1 as SGHAT and CDR2 as FQNNGV. The CDR3 loop reads CASSLEQQGDDNEQFF. CDR3 bases: TGTGCCAGCAGCTTAGAACAACAGGGGGACGACAATGAGCAGTTCTTC. The variable domain in full, with the rest retrieved from reference TRBV11-2 and TRBJ2-1, is EAGVAQSPRYKIIEKRQSVAFWCNPISGHATLYWYQQILGQGPKLLIQFQNNGVVDDSQLPKDRFSAERLKGVDSTLKIQPAKLEDSAVYLCASSLEQQGDDNEQFFGPGTRLTVL.

V usage is TRBV30 and J usage is TRBJ2-3; perhaps D is TRBD1 or TRBD2 (5 bases each). The V gene's germline CDR1 is GTSNPN and CDR2 SVGIG (reference sequence). V was shortened by 8 bases and J by 0 bases, with 24 bases between the two germline ends. The CDR3 loop spans 17 amino acids. The DNA of the CDR3 is TGTGCCAGGACGGGGCCTATATCAGGTTCTAGCACAGATACGCAGTATTTT. Residues: CARTGPISGSSTDTQYF.

The chain has TRBV5-6 and TRBJ1-5; possible D gene TRBD1, 6 bases. The germline CDR1 and CDR2 sequences are SGHDT and YYEEEE. CDR3 length: 13 residues. Trimming took off 0 bases at V and 6 bases at J, with 7 bases between the two ends. The CDR3 spells CASSLGGGQPQHF. The CDR3 DNA follows: TGTGCCAGCAGCTTGGGAGGGGGTCAGCCCCAGCATTTT.

The V call is TRBV29-1, the J call TRBJ1-2, with D hard to call. This CDR3 spans 13 amino acids. The ends were cut back, 7 bases at V and 4 bases at J, with 16 bases in the middle. Germline V gene sequence: CDR1 SQVTM, CDR2 ANQGSEA. The CDR3 here is CSGLTLGSYGYTF. CDR3 in DNA: TGCAGCGGTCTGACTCTGGGGAGCTATGGCTACACCTTC.

The chain combines TRBV5-1 with TRBJ2-3; D perhaps matches TRBD2 (6 bases). CDR1 is SGHRS and CDR2 is YFSETQ in the germline V gene. Deletions cut 1 base from V and 2 bases from J, with 11 bases between. CDR3 length equals 15 residues. The CDR3 is CASSLRGVVTDTQYF. DNA for the CDR3: TGCGCCAGCAGCTTGCGCGGGGTTGTCACAGATACGCAGTATTTT.

The rearrangement links TRBV29-1 to TRBJ1-1, with no clear D. The CDR3 is 15 residues long. Germline lookup yields CDR1 SQVTM and CDR2 ANQGSEA. V dropped 1 base and J dropped 3 bases, with 15 bases sitting between them. CDR3: CSVEANGWIDTEAFF. The CDR3 bases are TGCAGCGTTGAAGCTAACGGGTGGATCGACACTGAAGCTTTCTTT.

About this clone itself: Its ends do not fully match the called genes, so a read error is possible. This chain connects TRBV7-7 to TRBJ2-7; TRBD1 matches 8 bases. There are 15 residues in the CDR3. Germline CDR1 SSHAT, CDR2 FNYEAQ (reference sequence). As DNA, the CDR3 is TGTGCTAGCAGCTTTAGCACAGGGGGAAACTACGAGCAGTACTTC. Encoded protein: CASSFSTGGNYEQYF.

The gene calls are TRBV28 and TRBJ1-2; D call uncertain. The CDR3 is 13 amino acids. Germline values: CDR1 MDHEN, CDR2 SYDVKM. Trimming removed 6 bases from V and 1 base from J, with 9 bases in between. The DNA for the CDR3 is TGTGCCAGCAGGTGGGAGCTTAACTATGGCTACACCTTC. Translated: CASRWELNYGYTF.

The V gene is TRBV11-3, the J gene TRBJ2-5; 11 positions agree with TRBD2. Germline V gives CDR1 SGHNT, CDR2 YENEEA. J gave up 3 bases and V 1 base, and 1 base lay outside the gene matches. CDR3 length: 15 residues. CDR3 coding DNA: TGTGCCAGCAGCTTAGCGGGACTAGCGGAAGAGACCCAGTACTTC. It is translated as CASSLAGLAEETQYF.

The V call is TRBV29-1, the J call TRBJ1-1; D not resolved. The CDR3 totals 14 residues. Trimming removed 1 base at V and 0 bases at J, with 9 bases between. Germline-derived CDR1 and CDR2 are SQVTM and ANQGSEA. This CDR3 is CSVEGSSMNTEAFF. The CDR3, as DNA: TGCAGCGTTGAAGGCAGTTCAATGAACACTGAAGCTTTCTTT.

The chain is built from TRBV15 and TRBJ1-1, with D hard to call. V was cut by 1 base and J by 3 bases, with 12 bases left in between. Germline V gene sequence: CDR1 LNHNV, CDR2 YYDKDF (reference sequence). The CDR3 spans 15 residues. The DNA for the CDR3 is TGTGCCACCAGCAGAGTGCGACCGACGGACACTGAAGCTTTCTTT. It yields the protein CATSRVRPTDTEAFF.

The chain uses TRBV19 and TRBJ2-2, with D uncertain. CDR3 length: 12 residues. The V end lost 6 bases, the J end lost 8 bases, and 10 bases lay between the germline ends. From germline, CDR1 is LNHDA and CDR2 SQIVND (reference sequence). CDR3 coding DNA: TGTGCCAGTAGCCTGGTGGTGGGGGAGCTGTTTTTT. Encoded protein: CASSLVVGELFF.

The chain joins TRBV27 to TRBJ2-2; unclear D gene. Germline assignment: CDR1 MNHEY and CDR2 SMNVEV (reference sequence). Trimming shortened V by 1 base and J by 6 bases, and 3 bases separated the two germline ends. The CDR3 is made up of 12 amino acids. The CDR3 loop reads CASSLYPGELFF. The CDR3 DNA sequence: TGTGCCAGCAGTTTATACCCCGGGGAGCTGTTTTTT.

The rearrangement joins TRBV5-1 to TRBJ2-2; 8 bases are a match to TRBD1. The CDR3 sequence is 15 residues long. The junction had 8 bases not matched to a gene; V was cut back by 4 bases and J by 6 bases. Germline V gene lookup returns CDR1 SGHRS and CDR2 YFSETQ. The CDR3 region has the DNA TGCGCCAGCAGCGGCCGGACAGGGTCCCCCGGGGAGCTGTTTTTT. It translates to CASSGRTGSPGELFF. Full variable domain (missing parts from reference TRBV5-1 and TRBJ2-2): KAGVTQTPRYLIKTRGQQVTLSCSPISGHRSVSWYQQTPGQGLQFLFEYFSETQRNKGNFPGRFSGRQFSNSRSEMNVSTLELGDSALYLCASSGRTGSPGELFFGEGSRLTVL.

This rearrangement joins TRBV11-2 to TRBJ2-1, with D unclear. The V end lost 10 bases, the J end lost 0 bases, and 10 bases lay between the germline ends. Germline-derived CDR1 and CDR2 are SGHAT and FQNNGV. This CDR3 comprises 13 residues. The CDR3 region has the DNA TGTGCCACCCGGGCTCTCTCCTACAATGAGCAGTTCTTC. Its protein is CATRALSYNEQFF.

This clone came up once. The chain carries TRBV29-1 and TRBJ1-1; D remains ambiguous. The CDR3 contains 12 residues. Trimming left V 4 bases short and J 8 bases short, with 14 bases between. Germline V gene data show CDR1 as SQVTM and CDR2 as ANQGSEA. The CDR3 DNA follows: TGCAGCGTTGGTTCCGGCCTGGGGGAAGCTTTCTTT. The encoded protein is CSVGSGLGEAFF. The full variable domain, with the rest looked up from reference TRBV29-1 and TRBJ1-1, is SAVISQKPSRDICQRGTSLTIQCQVDSQVTMMFWYRQQPGQSLTLIATANQGSEATYESGFVIDKFPISRPNLTFSTLTVSNMSPEDSSIYLCSVGSGLGEAFFGQGTRLTVV.

The V and J genes are TRBV7-3 and TRBJ1-5, with 7 bases fitting TRBD1. Germline V gives CDR1 SGHTA, CDR2 FQGTGA. This CDR3 has 15 residues. Trimming removed 4 bases from V and 6 bases from J; junction bases left unmatched: 9. The CDR3: CASSYRGRRTQPQHF. CDR3 bases: TGTGCCAGCAGCTACAGGGGAAGGAGAACTCAGCCCCAGCATTTT.

The chain couples TRBV4-3 to TRBJ1-2, with no clear D. V lost 5 bases, J lost 0 bases, and 16 bases lay in between. The CDR3 has 16 residues. Germline V gives CDR1 LGHNA, CDR2 YSLEER. In DNA, the CDR3 is TGCGCCAGCAGCTCTGCGAGCCGGGGTTCTAACTATGGCTACACCTTC. Its translation: CASSSASRGSNYGYTF.

This clone occurred a few times. The germline gene is not matched at one end of the junction; a read error may be the cause. The chain carries TRBV19 and TRBJ1-2; D gene uncertain. This CDR3 is built from 8 residues. Germline assignment: CDR1 LNHDA and CDR2 SQIVND (reference sequence). CDR3 sequence reads: CAGEGYTF. The CDR3 bases are TGCGCGGGAGAGGGCTACACCTTC. Drawing the rest from reference TRBV19 and TRBJ1-2, the complete variable domain is DGGITQSPKYLFRKEGQNVTLSCEQNLNHDAMYWYRQDPGQGLRLIYYSQIVNDFQKGDIAEGYSVSREKKESFPLTVTSAQKNPTAFYLCAGEGYTFGSGTRLTVV.

This sequence joins TRBV7-9 and TRBJ1-4; 7 nucleotides align to TRBD1. The CDR3 is made up of 14 amino acids. Trimming removed 4 bases from V and 8 bases from J; junction bases left unmatched: 7. CDR1 is SEHNR and CDR2 is FQNEAQ in the germline V gene (reference sequence). CDR3 sequence (DNA): TGTGCCAGCAGCTGGAACAGGGGAGGGGAAAAACTGTTTTTT. Encoded protein: CASSWNRGGEKLFF.

The CDR3 is CAWNLGEANQPQHF. In DNA, the CDR3 is TGTGCCTGGAATCTTGGGGAGGCGAATCAGCCCCAGCATTTT. V and J are TRBV30 and TRBJ1-5; no clear D gene. This CDR3 is built from 14 residues. V was pared by 4 bases and J by 4 bases, with 14 bases between. Germline V gene sequence: CDR1 GTSNPN, CDR2 SVGIG (reference sequence).

CDR3 sequence (DNA): TGCGCCAGCAGCCAACGCACGACTCCTGGGGCCTACGAGCAGTACTTC. Translated, it gives CASSQRTTPGAYEQYF. The V call is TRBV4-1, the J call TRBJ2-7; no clear D. CDR1 and CDR2 from the germline V gene are MGHRA and YSYEKL. Deletions cut 2 bases from V and 2 bases from J, with 16 bases between. This CDR3 region has 16 residues.

This clone was counted once. The chain carries TRBV5-6 and TRBJ2-2; no clear D gene. The germline V gene encodes CDR1 SGHDT and CDR2 YYEEEE. With 5 bases removed from V and 3 bases from J, the gap between germline ends came to 20 bases. This CDR3 region has 17 residues. CDR3 in DNA: TGTGCCAGCAGACCCAGTCCCCACCAGGCCCACACCGGGGAGCTGTTTTTT. Its protein is CASRPSPHQAHTGELFF.

V and J are TRBV11-3 and TRBJ2-7, with D unclear. This CDR3 has 14 amino acids. Looked up from germline, CDR1 is SGHNT and CDR2 is YENEEA. V dropped 2 bases and J dropped 3 bases, with 11 bases sitting between them. CDR3 coding DNA: TGTGCCAGCAGCTTATTCGGCACCCGCTACGAGCAGTACTTC. Amino acid sequence: CASSLFGTRYEQYF.